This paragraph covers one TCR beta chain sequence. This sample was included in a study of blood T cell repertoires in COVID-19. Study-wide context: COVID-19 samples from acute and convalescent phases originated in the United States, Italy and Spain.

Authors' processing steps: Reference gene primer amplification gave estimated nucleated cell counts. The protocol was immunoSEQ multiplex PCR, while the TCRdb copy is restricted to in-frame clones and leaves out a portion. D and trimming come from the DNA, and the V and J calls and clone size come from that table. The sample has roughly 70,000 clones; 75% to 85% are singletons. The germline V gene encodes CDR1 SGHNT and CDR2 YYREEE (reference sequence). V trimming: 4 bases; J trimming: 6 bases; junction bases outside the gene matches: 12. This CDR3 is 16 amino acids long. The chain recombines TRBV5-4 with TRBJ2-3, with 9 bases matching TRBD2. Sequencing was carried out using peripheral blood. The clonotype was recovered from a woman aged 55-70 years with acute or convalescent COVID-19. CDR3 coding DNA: TGTGCCAGCAGCGGGCCAGCGGGGGGCCCGAGGGATACGCAGTATTTT. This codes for CASSGPAGGPRDTQYF.